The 4 T cell receptor beta chains given below trace back to one sample, sequenced in a study of T cell changes during pregnancy in multiple sclerosis. The method was immunoSEQ multiplex PCR; TCRdb's version includes in-frame clones alone and lacks a portion of them. The sample has approximately 66,000 clones, 91% seen once. Sequences were derived from CD8+ T cells from peripheral blood mononuclear cells, sampled before pregnancy. These receptor sequences come from a female donor with multiple sclerosis, enrolled in a pregnancy study.

The rearrangement joins TRBV9 to TRBJ1-2; TRBD1 matches 7 bases. The V segment lost 0 bases and the J segment 3 bases; nucleotides outside the gene matches: 2. The CDR3 length is 14 residues. Germline CDR1 and CDR2: SGDLS and YYNGEE. This CDR3 is CASSVDRGDYGYTF. In DNA, the CDR3 is TGTGCCAGCAGCGTAGACAGGGGTGACTATGGCTACACCTTC.

V gene TRBV2 combines with J gene TRBJ2-1, with TRBD2 matching 7 bases. The germline gives CDR1 SNHLY, CDR2 FYNNEI. There are 13 residues in the CDR3. With V trimmed by 6 bases and J by 7 bases, 6 bases remained unmatched. Here the CDR3 DNA reads TGTGCCAGCAGACTAGCGCCGGAAAATGAGCAGTTCTTC. It specifies CASRLAPENEQFF.

The rearrangement uses TRBV9 and TRBJ2-7, with D perhaps TRBD2 (6 bases). V lost 3 bases and J lost 1, with 11 bases in between. The CDR3 has 14 residues. Germline loops: CDR1 SGDLS, CDR2 YYNGEE. The CDR3 sequence: CASSGTSSSYEQYF. As DNA, the CDR3 is TGTGCCAGCAGCGGCACTAGCTCATCCTACGAGCAGTACTTC.

The genes are TRBV2 and TRBJ2-1, with D possibly matching TRBD1 (6 bases). CDR3 size: 15 residues. CDR1 is SNHLY and CDR2 is FYNNEI in the germline V gene. Trimming removed 0 bases from V and 7 bases from J, with 13 bases in between. The CDR3 nucleotides read TGTGCCAGCAGTGAAGCGGGGGCCGATATTAATGAGCAGTTCTTC. Translating gives CASSEAGADINEQFF.